This TCR beta chain comes out of a study of vaccination effects on CD4 cells after COVID-19. Sequenced by immunoSEQ multiplex PCR; TCRdb stores in-frame clones only, minus some. Of 78,000 or so clones detected, around 78% appear once; the ten largest clones hold 10%. This clone was observed a single time. Its antigen is unidentified. The CDR3 is 15 amino acids. Germline CDR1 and CDR2: MNHEY and SVGAGI. Trimming shortened V by 0 bases and J by 2 bases, and 9 bases separated the two germline ends. Antigen-specific CD4+ T cells were first expanded with viral peptide pools by the ViraFEST assay and only then sequenced. CD4+ T cell isolation took place after about 11 days of culture. Negative nucleocapsid antibody tests before and after vaccination confirmed no previous SARS-CoV-2 infection. It was with roughly 10 IU/ml IL-2 and around 9.9 ug/ml peptides that around 1.9 million PBMC per well were cultured.

The TCR comes from a human donor who received a COVID-19 vaccine. This chain links TRBV6-5 with TRBJ2-3; no reliable D call. The specimen was CD4+ T cells from PBMCs cultured with SARS-CoV-2 spike peptides, collected before COVID-19 vaccination. CDR3 DNA sequence: TGTGCCAGCAGTTACTCCTACTTCCCCACAGATACGCAGTATTTT. Translated, it gives CASSYSYFPTDTQYF.